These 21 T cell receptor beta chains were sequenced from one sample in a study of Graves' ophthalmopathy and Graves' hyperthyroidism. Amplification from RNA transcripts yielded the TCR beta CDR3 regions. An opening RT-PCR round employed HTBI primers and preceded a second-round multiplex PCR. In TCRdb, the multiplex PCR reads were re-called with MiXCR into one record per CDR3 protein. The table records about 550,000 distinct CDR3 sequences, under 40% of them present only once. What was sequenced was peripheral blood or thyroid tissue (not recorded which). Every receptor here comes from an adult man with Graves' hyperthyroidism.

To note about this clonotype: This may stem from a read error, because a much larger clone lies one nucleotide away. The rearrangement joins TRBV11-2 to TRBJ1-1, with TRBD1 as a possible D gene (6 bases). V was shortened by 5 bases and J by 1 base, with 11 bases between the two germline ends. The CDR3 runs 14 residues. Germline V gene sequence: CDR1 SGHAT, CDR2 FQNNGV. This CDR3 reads CASSIGTPNTEAFF. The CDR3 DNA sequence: TGTGCCAGCAGCATTGGGACACCGAACACTGAAGCTTTCTTT.

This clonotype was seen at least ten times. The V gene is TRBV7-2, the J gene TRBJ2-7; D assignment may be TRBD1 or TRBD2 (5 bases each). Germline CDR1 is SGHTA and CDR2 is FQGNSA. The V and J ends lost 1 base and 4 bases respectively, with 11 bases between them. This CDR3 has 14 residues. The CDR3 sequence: CASSLGGTLYEQYF. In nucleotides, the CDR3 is TGTGCCAGCAGCTTAGGTGGGACCTTATACGAGCAGTACTTC.

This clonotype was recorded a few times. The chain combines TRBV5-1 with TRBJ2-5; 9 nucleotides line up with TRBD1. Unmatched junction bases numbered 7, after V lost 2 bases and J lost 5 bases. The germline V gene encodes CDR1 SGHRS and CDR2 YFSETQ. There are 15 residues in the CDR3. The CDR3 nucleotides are TGCGCCAGCAGCTTTTGGGACAGGGCTTGGGAGACCCAGTACTTC. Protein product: CASSFWDRAWETQYF.

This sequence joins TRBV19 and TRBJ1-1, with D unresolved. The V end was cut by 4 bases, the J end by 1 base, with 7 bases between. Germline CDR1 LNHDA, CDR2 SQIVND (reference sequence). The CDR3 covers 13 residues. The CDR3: CASSTHKNTEAFF. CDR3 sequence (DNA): TGTGCCAGTAGTACCCATAAGAACACTGAAGCTTTCTTT.

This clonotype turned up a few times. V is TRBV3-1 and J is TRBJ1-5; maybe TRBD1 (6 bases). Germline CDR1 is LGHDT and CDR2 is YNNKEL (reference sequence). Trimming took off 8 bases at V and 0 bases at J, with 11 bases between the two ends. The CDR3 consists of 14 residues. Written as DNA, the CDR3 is TGTGCCAGCGCGGGGGGGCTTAGCAATCAGCCCCAGCATTTT. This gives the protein CASAGGLSNQPQHF. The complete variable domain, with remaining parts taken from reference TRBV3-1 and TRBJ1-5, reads DTAVSQTPKYLVTQMGNDKSIKCEQNLGHDTMYWYKQDSKKFLKIMFSYNNKELIINETVPNRFSPKSPDKAHLNLHINSLELGDSAVYFCASAGGLSNQPQHFGDGTRLSIL.

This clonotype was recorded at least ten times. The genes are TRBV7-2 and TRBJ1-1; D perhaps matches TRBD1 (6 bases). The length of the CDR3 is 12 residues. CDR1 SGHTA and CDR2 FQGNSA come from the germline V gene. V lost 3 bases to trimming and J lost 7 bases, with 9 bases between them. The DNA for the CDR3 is TGTGCCAGCAGCTTTACAGGGCTTGAAGCTTTCTTT. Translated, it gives CASSFTGLEAFF.

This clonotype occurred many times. CDR3 bases: TGCAGTGCTAGCGGGAGGGCCTCCTACGAGCAGTACTTC. Translating gives CSASGRASYEQYF. The V gene is TRBV20-1, the J gene TRBJ2-7; the match to TRBD2 covers 8 bases. The CDR3 spans 13 residues. V trimming: 3 bases; J trimming: 0 bases; junction bases outside the gene matches: 1. In germline, CDR1 is DFQATT, CDR2 SNEGSKA (reference sequence).

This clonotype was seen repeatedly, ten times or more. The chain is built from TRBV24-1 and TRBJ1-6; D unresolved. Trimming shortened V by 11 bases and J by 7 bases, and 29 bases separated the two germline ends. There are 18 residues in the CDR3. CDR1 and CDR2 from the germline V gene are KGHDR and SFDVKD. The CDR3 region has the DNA TGTGCCAACCGTCCACCCACTCCTGCAGGTGCTTTGAATTCACCCCTCCACTTT. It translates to CANRPPTPAGALNSPLHF.

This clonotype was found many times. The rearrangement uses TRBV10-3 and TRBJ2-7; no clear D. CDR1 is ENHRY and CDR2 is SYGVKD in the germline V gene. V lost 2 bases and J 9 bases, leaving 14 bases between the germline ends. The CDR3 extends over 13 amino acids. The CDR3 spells CAISETTPDPQYF. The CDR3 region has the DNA TGTGCCATCAGTGAGACGACTCCTGACCCGCAGTACTTC.

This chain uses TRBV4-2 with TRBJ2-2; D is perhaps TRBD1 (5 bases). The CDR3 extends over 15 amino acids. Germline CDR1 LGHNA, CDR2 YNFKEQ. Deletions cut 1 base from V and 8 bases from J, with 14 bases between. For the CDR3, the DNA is TGTGCCAGCAGCCAAGCAGTTGGCAGGGCTGGGGAGCTGTTTTTT. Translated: CASSQAVGRAGELFF.

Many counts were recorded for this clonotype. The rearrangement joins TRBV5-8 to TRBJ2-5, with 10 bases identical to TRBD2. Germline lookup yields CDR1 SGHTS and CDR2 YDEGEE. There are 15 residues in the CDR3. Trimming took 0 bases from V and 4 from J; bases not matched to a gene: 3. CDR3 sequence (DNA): TGTGCCAGCAGCTTGGGTCTAGCGGGAGTAGAGACCCAGTACTTC. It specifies CASSLGLAGVETQYF.

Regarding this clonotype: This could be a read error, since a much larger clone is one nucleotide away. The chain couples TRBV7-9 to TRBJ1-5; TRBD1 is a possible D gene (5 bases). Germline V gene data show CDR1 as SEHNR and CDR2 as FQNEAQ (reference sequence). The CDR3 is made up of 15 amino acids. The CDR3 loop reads CPSSLDPGENQPQHF. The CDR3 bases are TGTCCCAGCAGCTTAGATCCGGGGGAAAATCAGCCCCAGCATTTT.

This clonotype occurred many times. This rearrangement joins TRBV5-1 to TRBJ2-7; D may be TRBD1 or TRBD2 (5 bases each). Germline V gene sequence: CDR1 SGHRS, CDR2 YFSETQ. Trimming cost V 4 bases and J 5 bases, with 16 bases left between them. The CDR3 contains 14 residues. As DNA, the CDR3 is TGCGCCAGCAGCCCTGGGGTGGGGGAAAACGAGCAGTACTTC. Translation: CASSPGVGENEQYF.

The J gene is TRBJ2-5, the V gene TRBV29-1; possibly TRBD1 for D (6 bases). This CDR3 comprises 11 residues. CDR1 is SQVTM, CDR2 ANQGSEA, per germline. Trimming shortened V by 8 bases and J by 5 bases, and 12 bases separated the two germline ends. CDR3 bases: TGCAGCCCCGGACAGTGGGAGACCCAGTACTTC. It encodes CSPGQWETQYF.

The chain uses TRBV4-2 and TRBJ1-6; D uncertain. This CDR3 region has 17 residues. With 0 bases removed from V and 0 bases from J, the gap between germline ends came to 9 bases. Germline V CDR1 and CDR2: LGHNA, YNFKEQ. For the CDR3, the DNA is TGTGCCAGCAGCCAAGATGCTGTGAGCTCCTATAATTCACCCCTCCACTTT. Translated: CASSQDAVSSYNSPLHF.

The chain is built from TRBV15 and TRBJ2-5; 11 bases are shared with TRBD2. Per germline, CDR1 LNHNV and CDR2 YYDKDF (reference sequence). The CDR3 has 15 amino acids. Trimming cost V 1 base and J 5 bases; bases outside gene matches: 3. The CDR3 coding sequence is TGTGCCACCAGCAGAGGACTAGCGGGGAAGGAGACCCAGTACTTC. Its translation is CATSRGLAGKETQYF.

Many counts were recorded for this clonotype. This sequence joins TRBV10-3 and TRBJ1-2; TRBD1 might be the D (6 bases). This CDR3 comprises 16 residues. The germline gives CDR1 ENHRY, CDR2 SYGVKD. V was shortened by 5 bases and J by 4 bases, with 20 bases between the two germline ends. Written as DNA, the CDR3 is TGTGCCATCAGTACGACCGGACAGAATGGTCGCTATGGCTACACCTTC. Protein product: CAISTTGQNGRYGYTF.

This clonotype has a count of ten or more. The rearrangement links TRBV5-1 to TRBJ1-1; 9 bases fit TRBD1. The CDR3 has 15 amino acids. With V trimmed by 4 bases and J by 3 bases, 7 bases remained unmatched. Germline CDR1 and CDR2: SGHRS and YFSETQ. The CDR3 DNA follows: TGCGCCAGCAGCGCCGGGACAGGGTTCGACACTGAAGCTTTCTTT. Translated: CASSAGTGFDTEAFF. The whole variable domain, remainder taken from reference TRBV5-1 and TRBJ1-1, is KAGVTQTPRYLIKTRGQQVTLSCSPISGHRSVSWYQQTPGQGLQFLFEYFSETQRNKGNFPGRFSGRQFSNSRSEMNVSTLELGDSALYLCASSAGTGFDTEAFFGQGTRLTVV.

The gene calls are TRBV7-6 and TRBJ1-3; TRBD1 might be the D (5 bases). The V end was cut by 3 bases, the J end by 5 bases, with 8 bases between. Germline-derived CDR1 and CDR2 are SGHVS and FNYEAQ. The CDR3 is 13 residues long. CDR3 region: CASSLWGRNTIYF. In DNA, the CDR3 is TGTGCCAGCAGCTTGTGGGGCAGAAACACCATATATTTT.

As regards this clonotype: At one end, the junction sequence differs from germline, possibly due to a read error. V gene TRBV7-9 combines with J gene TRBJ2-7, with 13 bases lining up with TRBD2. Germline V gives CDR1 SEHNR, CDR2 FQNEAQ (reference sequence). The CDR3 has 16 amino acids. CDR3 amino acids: CASSGPGLAGFNEQCF. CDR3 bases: TGTGCCAGCAGCGGCCCGGGACTAGCGGGGTTTAATGAGCAGTGCTTC.

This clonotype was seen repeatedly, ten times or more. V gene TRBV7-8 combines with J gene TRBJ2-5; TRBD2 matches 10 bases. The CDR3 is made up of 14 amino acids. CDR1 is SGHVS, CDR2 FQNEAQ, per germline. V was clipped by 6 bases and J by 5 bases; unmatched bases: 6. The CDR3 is CASRHTSGVETQYF. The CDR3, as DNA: TGTGCCAGCAGGCATACTAGCGGGGTTGAGACCCAGTACTTC.